This entry lists 21 T cell receptor beta chains sequenced from one sample in a study of OX40 agonist ivuxolimab in advanced cancers. Data came from immunoSEQ multiplex PCR; TCRdb stores just in-frame clones and leaves some out. The repertoire holds under 90,000 clones, 85% seen once, with 0.2% to 0.25% in the top ten. The sample in question was CD4+ or CD8+ T cells sorted from blood, obtained in a trial of the OX40 agonist ivuxolimab. These receptors were taken from an adult with an advanced solid tumor such as melanoma, head and neck, liver or kidney cancer.

The rearrangement links TRBV5-1 to TRBJ1-2, with TRBD1 matching 9 bases. Trimming cost V 2 bases and J 2 bases; bases outside gene matches: 19. Per germline, CDR1 SGHRS and CDR2 YFSETQ. The length of the CDR3 is 20 residues. CDR3 DNA sequence: TGCGCCAGCAGCTTATCCCCAGGGTTTCAGGGACAGGGTGAAAACTATGGCTACACCTTC. Its translation is CASSLSPGFQGQGENYGYTF.

This chain connects TRBV19 to TRBJ2-7; 7 positions agree with TRBD1. V shed 4 bases and J 5 bases; nucleotides not matched to a gene: 8. This CDR3 is 14 amino acids long. Per germline, CDR1 LNHDA and CDR2 SQIVND (reference sequence). The CDR3 region has the DNA TGTGCCAGTAGTAGACGGGACAGAAAGAACGAGCAGTACTTC. Translated, it gives CASSRRDRKNEQYF.

The sample holds a few counts of this clone. Sequence at one end of the junction differs from germline and may be a read error. CDR3 in DNA: TGCAGTGAAAGGACAGGGACTTCGGTCAACTTC. This sequence encodes CSERTGTSVNF. The chain links TRBV20-1 to TRBJ2-4; 8 bases align to TRBD1. The CDR3 is made up of 11 amino acids. Per the germline V gene, CDR1 is DFQATT and CDR2 is SNEGSKA (reference sequence).

The J gene is TRBJ1-1, the V gene TRBV5-4, with TRBD1 as a possible D gene (6 bases). Germline-derived CDR1 and CDR2 are SGHNT and YYREEE (reference sequence). V lost 4 bases and J 1 base, leaving 8 bases between the germline ends. The CDR3 covers 13 residues. CDR3 coding DNA: TGTGCCAGCAGCCCGGGACAGAACACTGAAGCTTTCTTT. Translating gives CASSPGQNTEAFF.

The chain links TRBV2 to TRBJ2-7, with 11 positions matching TRBD1. Trimming at V came to 4 bases and at J to 3 bases, leaving 5 bases not matched to a gene. CDR3 length equals 15 residues. Germline V gene data show CDR1 as SNHLY and CDR2 as FYNNEI. CDR3 DNA: TGTGCCAGCAGTGCTCCGGGACAGGGGGGCTACGAGCAGTACTTC. It codes for CASSAPGQGGYEQYF.

CDR3 nucleotide sequence: TGTGCCACGAAACGAGGACAGGAATTGCGCGAGCAGTACTTC. This gives the protein CATKRGQELREQYF. This chain uses TRBV6-6 with TRBJ2-7; 7 nucleotides match TRBD1. CDR1 is MNHNY, CDR2 SVGAGI, per germline (reference sequence). V lost 10 bases to trimming and J lost 6 bases; unmatched junction nucleotides: 15. CDR3 length: 14 amino acids.

This chain joins TRBV4-1 and TRBJ2-2; the match to TRBD2 covers 8 bases. Germline values: CDR1 MGHRA, CDR2 YSYEKL. With 4 bases clipped from V and 2 bases from J, the junction kept 6 bases outside the gene matches. The CDR3 runs 16 residues. CDR3 nucleotide sequence: TGCGCCAGCAGCCGGATAGCGGGGACAAACACCGGGGAGCTGTTTTTT. It is translated as CASSRIAGTNTGELFF.

V is TRBV27 and J is TRBJ1-5; D unresolved. The V gene's germline CDR1 is MNHEY and CDR2 SMNVEV (reference sequence). There are 12 residues in the CDR3. V dropped 2 bases and J dropped 4 bases, with 3 bases sitting between them. In DNA form, the CDR3 reads TGTGCCAGCAGTTTAAATAATCAGCCCCAGCATTTT. Protein product: CASSLNNQPQHF.

This chain links TRBV7-2 with TRBJ2-7, with 8 bases lining up with TRBD1. The CDR3 loop spans 15 amino acids. With 5 bases clipped from V and 2 bases from J, the junction kept 8 bases outside the gene matches. Germline loops: CDR1 SGHTA, CDR2 FQGNSA. The CDR3 protein is CASSRKSRGPYEQYF. CDR3 nucleotide sequence: TGTGCCAGCAGCCGGAAATCCAGGGGGCCCTACGAGCAGTACTTC.

This chain connects TRBV5-6 to TRBJ2-1, with TRBD2 matching 10 bases. V was pared by 4 bases and J by 5 bases, with 6 bases of the junction left unmatched. Germline assignment: CDR1 SGHDT and CDR2 YYEEEE. The CDR3 is 15 residues long. CDR3 region: CASSPGLAPDNEQFF. CDR3 sequence (DNA): TGTGCCAGCAGCCCGGGACTAGCGCCCGACAATGAGCAGTTCTTC.

This chain links TRBV28 with TRBJ1-5, with D hard to call. Trimming pared 4 bases from V and 0 bases from J, leaving 19 bases between. Germline values: CDR1 MDHEN, CDR2 SYDVKM. The CDR3 consists of 18 residues. CDR3 DNA: TGTGCCAGCAGTTACAGTGGAAGGTTTGGATATAGCAATCAGCCCCAGCATTTT. Translated, it gives CASSYSGRFGYSNQPQHF. Drawing the rest from reference TRBV28 and TRBJ1-5, the complete variable domain is DVKVTQSSRYLVKRTGEKVFLECVQDMDHENMFWYRQDPGLGLRLIYFSYDVKMKEKGDIPEGYSVSREKKERFSLILESASTNQTSMYLCASSYSGRFGYSNQPQHFGDGTRLSIL.

The sample holds a few counts of this clone. V is TRBV18 and J is TRBJ1-3; D might be TRBD1 (6 bases). V lost 4 bases and J lost 0, with 10 bases in between. The CDR3 is 15 residues long. CDR1 and CDR2 (germline): KGHSH, LQKENI. The CDR3 region has the DNA TGTGCCAGCTCACTACAACAGGGCTCTGGAAACACCATATATTTT. Encoded protein: CASSLQQGSGNTIYF.

The chain recombines TRBV5-1 with TRBJ2-4, with 7 bases matching TRBD1. The CDR3 consists of 18 residues. Germline trimming cut 4 bases from V and 0 bases from J; bases unmatched to any gene: 13. Germline V gene lookup returns CDR1 SGHRS and CDR2 YFSETQ. CDR3 protein: CASSTTTRDSIAKNIQYF. CDR3 sequence (DNA): TGCGCCAGCAGCACTACGACCCGGGACAGTATAGCCAAAAACATTCAGTACTTC.

The chain links TRBV20-1 to TRBJ1-4, with no clear D. The CDR3 totals 11 residues. Trimming shortened V by 6 bases and J by 12 bases, and 14 bases separated the two germline ends. CDR1 DFQATT and CDR2 SNEGSKA come from the germline V gene (reference sequence). In DNA form, the CDR3 reads TGCAGTGCCCCAACCCCGGGAGAACTGTTTTTT. Translating it yields CSAPTPGELFF.

The chain links TRBV29-1 to TRBJ2-3; D gene unclear. The CDR3 has 12 residues. V was pared by 8 bases and J by 0 bases, with 9 bases between. CDR1 and CDR2 (germline): SQVTM, ANQGSEA. CDR3 residues: CSYDWSTDTQYF. Here the CDR3 DNA reads TGCAGCTACGACTGGAGCACAGATACGCAGTATTTT.

This sequence joins TRBV4-3 and TRBJ2-1, with D tentatively TRBD2 (5 bases). This CDR3 has 14 amino acids. V gave up 0 bases and J gave up 8 bases, with 11 bases separating them. Germline loops: CDR1 LGHNA, CDR2 YSLEER. CDR3 coding DNA: TGCGCCAGCAGCCAAGACGCAGCGGTTGATGAGCAGTTCTTC. Its protein is CASSQDAAVDEQFF.

V gene TRBV5-6 combines with J gene TRBJ1-5; possibly TRBD1 for D (5 bases). The CDR3 spans 15 residues. Per the germline V gene, CDR1 is SGHDT and CDR2 is YYEEEE. The V end was cut by 4 bases, the J end by 0 bases, with 11 bases between. The DNA for the CDR3 is TGTGCCAGCAGCCAGGGAACCTATAGCAATCAGCCCCAGCATTTT. It yields the protein CASSQGTYSNQPQHF.

This clone was seen a single time. The chain has TRBV6-1 and TRBJ2-5; D call uncertain. Germline-derived CDR1 and CDR2 are MNHNS and SASEGT. V lost 2 bases, J lost 4 bases, and 11 bases lay in between. The CDR3 covers 14 residues. In DNA, the CDR3 is TGTGCCAGCAGTGAAAATAGTGGGGTAGAGACCCAGTACTTC. Translation: CASSENSGVETQYF.

V gene TRBV11-2 combines with J gene TRBJ1-1; D is ambiguous. V lost 5 bases and J 1 base, leaving 8 bases between the germline ends. This CDR3 comprises 13 residues. The germline gives CDR1 SGHAT, CDR2 FQNNGV. The CDR3 nucleotides are TGTGCCAGCAGCGGCACAAGGAACACTGAAGCTTTCTTT. This encodes CASSGTRNTEAFF.

The rearrangement uses TRBV7-5 and TRBJ1-5. TRBV7-5 is labeled a pseudogene. The CDR3 is 15 residues long. Here the CDR3 reads CARSLEGRRRQPQHF. CDR3 DNA: TGTGCCAGAAGCTTAGAGGGACGCCGACGGCAGCCCCAGCATTTT.

This clone was counted a single time. The chain employs TRBV19 and TRBJ2-1, with 7 bases that match TRBD2. The junction had 18 bases not matched to a gene; V was cut back by 9 bases and J by 10 bases. The V gene's germline CDR1 is LNHDA and CDR2 SQIVND (reference sequence). This CDR3 is built from 15 residues. Here the CDR3 DNA reads TGTGCCAGCAGCCCCCGGGGGGTCCCCGCCTGGGAGCAGTTCTTC. Its protein is CASSPRGVPAWEQFF.